This TCR beta chain was recorded in a study of Graves' ophthalmopathy and Graves' hyperthyroidism. The study amplified TCR beta CDR3 regions using RNA transcripts. First-round RT-PCR used HTBI primers; second-round multiplex PCR followed. A single record per CDR3 protein comes from TCRdb applying MiXCR to the multiplex PCR reads. The sample lists roughly 500,000 distinct CDR3 sequences; around 15% were seen once. The PBMCs originated from over 9 ml of fresh peripheral blood. This TCR was sampled from a woman aged 25-40 years with Graves' ophthalmopathy. The specimen sequenced was blood.

CDR3 protein: CASSKDRLEANVLTF. The CDR3 nucleotides read TGTGCCAGCTCAAAAGACAGGCTGGAAGCCAACGTCCTGACTTTC. The chain joins TRBV18 to TRBJ2-6; tentative D call: TRBD1 (6 bases). The germline V and J ends were trimmed by 5 bases and 7 bases, with 15 bases remaining between them. The germline gives CDR1 KGHSH, CDR2 LQKENI. CDR3 length equals 15 residues.